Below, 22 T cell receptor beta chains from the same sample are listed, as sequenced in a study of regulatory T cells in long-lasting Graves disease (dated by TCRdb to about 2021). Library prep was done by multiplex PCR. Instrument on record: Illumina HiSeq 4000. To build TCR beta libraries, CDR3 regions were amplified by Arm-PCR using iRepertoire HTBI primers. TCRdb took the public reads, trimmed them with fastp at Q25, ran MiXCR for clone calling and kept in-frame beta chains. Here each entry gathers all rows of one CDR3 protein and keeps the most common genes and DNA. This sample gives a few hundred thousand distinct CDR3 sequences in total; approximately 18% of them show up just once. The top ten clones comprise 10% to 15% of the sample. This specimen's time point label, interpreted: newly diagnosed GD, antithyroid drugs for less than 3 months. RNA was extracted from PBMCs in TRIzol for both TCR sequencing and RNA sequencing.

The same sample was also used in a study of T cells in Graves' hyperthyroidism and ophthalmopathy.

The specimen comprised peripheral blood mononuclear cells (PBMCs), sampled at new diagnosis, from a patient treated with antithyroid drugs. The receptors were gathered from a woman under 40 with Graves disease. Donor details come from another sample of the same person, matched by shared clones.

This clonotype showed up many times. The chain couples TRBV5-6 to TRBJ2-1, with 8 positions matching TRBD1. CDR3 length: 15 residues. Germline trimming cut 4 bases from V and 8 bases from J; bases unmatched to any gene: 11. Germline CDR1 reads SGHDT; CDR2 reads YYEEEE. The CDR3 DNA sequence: TGTGCCAGCAGCCCCCTCGGGGGACAGGAGGATGAGCAGTTCTTC. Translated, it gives CASSPLGGQEDEQFF.

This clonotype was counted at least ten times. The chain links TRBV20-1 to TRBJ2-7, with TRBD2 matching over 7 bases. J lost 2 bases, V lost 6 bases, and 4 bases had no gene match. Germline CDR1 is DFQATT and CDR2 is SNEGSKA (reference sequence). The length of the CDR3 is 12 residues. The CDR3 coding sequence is TGCAGTGCGGCTAGCGGAACCTACGAGCAGTACTTC. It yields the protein CSAASGTYEQYF.

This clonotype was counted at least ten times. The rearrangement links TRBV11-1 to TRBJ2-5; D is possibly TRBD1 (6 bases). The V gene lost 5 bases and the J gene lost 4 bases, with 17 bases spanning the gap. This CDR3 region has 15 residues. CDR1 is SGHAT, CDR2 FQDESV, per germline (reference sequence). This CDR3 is CASSPGQLRGETQYF. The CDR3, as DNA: TGTGCCAGCAGCCCGGGACAACTCAGGGGAGAGACCCAGTACTTC.

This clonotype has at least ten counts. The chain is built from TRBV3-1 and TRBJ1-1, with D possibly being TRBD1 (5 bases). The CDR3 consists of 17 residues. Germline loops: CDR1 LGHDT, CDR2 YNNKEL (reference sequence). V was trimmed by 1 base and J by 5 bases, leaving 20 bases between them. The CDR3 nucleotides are TGTGCCAGCAGCCAAGTCGCTAGCAGGTTTGGGGGGACTGAAGCTTTCTTT. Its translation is CASSQVASRFGGTEAFF.

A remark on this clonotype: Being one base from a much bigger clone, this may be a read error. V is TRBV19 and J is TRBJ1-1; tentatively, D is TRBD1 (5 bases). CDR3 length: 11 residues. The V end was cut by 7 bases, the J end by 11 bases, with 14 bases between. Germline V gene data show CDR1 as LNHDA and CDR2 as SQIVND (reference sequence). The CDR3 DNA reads TGTGCCAGTAACCCGGGACTTGAGGCTTTCTTT. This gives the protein CASNPGLEAFF.

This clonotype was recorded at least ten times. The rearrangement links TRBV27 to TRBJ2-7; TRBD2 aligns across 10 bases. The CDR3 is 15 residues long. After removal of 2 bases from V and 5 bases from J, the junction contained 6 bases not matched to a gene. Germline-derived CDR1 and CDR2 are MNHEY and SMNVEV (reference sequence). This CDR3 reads CASSLGLAGAHEQYF. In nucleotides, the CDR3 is TGTGCCAGCAGTTTAGGGCTAGCGGGGGCCCACGAGCAGTACTTC.

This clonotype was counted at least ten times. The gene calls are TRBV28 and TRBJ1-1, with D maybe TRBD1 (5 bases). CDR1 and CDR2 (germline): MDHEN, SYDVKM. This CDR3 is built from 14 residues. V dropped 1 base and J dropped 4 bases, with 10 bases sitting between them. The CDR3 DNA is TGTGCCAGCAGTTTATTCCCAGGGACCACTGAAGCTTTCTTT. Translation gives CASSLFPGTTEAFF.

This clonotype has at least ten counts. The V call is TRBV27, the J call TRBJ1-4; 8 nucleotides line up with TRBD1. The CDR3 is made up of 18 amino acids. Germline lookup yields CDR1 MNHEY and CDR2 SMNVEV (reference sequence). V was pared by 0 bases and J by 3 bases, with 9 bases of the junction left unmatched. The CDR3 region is CASSLSPPDRVPNEKLFF. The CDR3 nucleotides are TGTGCCAGCAGTTTATCCCCCCCGGACAGGGTGCCTAATGAAAAACTGTTTTTT. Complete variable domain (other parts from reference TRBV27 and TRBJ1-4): EAQVTQNPRYLITVTGKKLTVTCSQNMNHEYMSWYRQDPGLGLRQIYYSMNVEVTDKGDVPEGYKVSRKEKRNFPLILESPSPNQTSLYFCASSLSPPDRVPNEKLFFGSGTQLSVL.

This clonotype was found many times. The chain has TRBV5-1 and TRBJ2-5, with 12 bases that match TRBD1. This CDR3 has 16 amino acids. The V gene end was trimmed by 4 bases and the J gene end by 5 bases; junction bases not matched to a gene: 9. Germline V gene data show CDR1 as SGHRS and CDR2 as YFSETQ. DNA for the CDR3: TGCGCCAGCAGCGCGGGACAGGGGGCAATAGGGGAGACCCAGTACTTC. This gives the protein CASSAGQGAIGETQYF.

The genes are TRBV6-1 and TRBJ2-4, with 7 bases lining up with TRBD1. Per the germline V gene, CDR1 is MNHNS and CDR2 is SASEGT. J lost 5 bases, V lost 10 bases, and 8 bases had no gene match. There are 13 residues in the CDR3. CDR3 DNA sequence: TGTGCCACCCAGGGACAGCCAGAAAACATTCAGTACTTC. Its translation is CATQGQPENIQYF.

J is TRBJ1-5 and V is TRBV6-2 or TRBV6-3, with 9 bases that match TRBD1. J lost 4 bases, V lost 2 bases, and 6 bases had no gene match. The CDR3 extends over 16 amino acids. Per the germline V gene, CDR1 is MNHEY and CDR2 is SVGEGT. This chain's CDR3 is CASSYLSGTGNQPQHF. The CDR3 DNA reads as TGTGCCAGCAGTTACCTCTCCGGGACAGGGAATCAGCCCCAGCATTTT.

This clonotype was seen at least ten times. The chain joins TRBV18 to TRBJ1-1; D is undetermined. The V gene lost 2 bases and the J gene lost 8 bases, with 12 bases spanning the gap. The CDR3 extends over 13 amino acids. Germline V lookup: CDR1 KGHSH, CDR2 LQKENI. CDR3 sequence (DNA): TGTGCCAGCTCACCAGGCCCCGACCCCGAAGCTTTCTTT. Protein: CASSPGPDPEAFF. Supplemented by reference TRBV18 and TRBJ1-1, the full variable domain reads NAGVMQNPRHLVRRRGQEARLRCSPMKGHSHVYWYRQLPEEGLKFMVYLQKENIIDESGMPKERFSAEFPKEGPSILRIQQVVRGDSAAYFCASSPGPDPEAFFGQGTRLTVV.

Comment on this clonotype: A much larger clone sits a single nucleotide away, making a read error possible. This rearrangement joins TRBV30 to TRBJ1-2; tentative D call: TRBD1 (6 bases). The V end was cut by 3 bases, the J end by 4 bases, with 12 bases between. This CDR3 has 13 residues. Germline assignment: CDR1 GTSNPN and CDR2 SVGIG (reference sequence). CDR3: CAWRMPGAYGYTF. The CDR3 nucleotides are TGTGCCTGGAGAATGCCAGGGGCCTATGGCTACACCTTC.

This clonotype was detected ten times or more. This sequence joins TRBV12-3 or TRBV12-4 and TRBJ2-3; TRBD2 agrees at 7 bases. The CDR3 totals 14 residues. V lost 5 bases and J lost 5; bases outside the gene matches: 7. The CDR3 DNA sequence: TGTGCCAGCAGTCCCCAGCGGGGACGAGATACGCAGTATTTT. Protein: CASSPQRGRDTQYF.

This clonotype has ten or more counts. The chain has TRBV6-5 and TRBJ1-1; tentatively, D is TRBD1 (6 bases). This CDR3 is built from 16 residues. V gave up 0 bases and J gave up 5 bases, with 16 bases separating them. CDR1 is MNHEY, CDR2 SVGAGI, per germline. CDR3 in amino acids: CASSYSIYSRGTEAFF. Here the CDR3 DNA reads TGTGCCAGCAGTTACTCGATTTACTCCAGGGGTACTGAAGCTTTCTTT.

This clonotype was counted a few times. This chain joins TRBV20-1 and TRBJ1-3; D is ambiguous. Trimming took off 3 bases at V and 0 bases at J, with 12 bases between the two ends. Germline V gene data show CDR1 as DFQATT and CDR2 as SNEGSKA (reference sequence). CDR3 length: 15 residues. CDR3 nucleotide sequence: TGCAGTGCTAGTTTGTCAGGCGCCTCTGGAAACACCATATATTTT. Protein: CSASLSGASGNTIYF.

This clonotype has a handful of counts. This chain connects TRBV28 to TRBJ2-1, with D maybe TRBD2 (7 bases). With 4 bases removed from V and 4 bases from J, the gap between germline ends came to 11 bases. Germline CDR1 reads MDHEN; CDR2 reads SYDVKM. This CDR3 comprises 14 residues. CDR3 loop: CASSWGGPYNEQFF. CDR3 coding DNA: TGTGCCAGCAGTTGGGGGGGGCCTTACAATGAGCAGTTCTTC.

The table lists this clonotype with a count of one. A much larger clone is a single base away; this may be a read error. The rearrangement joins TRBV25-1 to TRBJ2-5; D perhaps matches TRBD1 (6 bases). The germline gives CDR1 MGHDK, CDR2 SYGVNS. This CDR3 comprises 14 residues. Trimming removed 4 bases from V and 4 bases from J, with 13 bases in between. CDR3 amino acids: CASSVMTGGETQYF. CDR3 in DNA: TGTGCCAGCAGTGTTATGACAGGCGGAGAGACCCAGTACTTC.

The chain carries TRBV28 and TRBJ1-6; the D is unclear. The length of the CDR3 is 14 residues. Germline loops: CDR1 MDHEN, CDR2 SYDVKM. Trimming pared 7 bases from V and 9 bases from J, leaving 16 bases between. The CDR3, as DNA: TGTGCCAGCACCCAGCCGGTCTCCCTTTCACCCCTCCACTTT. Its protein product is CASTQPVSLSPLHF. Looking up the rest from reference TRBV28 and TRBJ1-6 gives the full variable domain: DVKVTQSSRYLVKRTGEKVFLECVQDMDHENMFWYRQDPGLGLRLIYFSYDVKMKEKGDIPEGYSVSREKKERFSLILESASTNQTSMYLCASTQPVSLSPLHFGNGTRLTVT.

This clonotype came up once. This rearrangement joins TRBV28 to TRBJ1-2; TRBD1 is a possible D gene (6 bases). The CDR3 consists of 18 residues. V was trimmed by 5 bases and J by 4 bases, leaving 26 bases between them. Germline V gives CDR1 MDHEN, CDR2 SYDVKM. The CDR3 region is CASSPTLDSLWGFYGYTF. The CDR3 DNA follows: TGTGCCAGCAGTCCAACTCTGGACAGTTTGTGGGGTTTCTATGGCTACACCTTC.

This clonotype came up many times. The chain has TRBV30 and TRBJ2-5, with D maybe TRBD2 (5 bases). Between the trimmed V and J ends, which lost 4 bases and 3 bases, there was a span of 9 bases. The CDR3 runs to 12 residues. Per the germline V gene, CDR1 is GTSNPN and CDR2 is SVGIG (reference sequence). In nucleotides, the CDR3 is TGTGCCTGGAATATGAGGGAAGAGACCCAGTACTTC. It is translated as CAWNMREETQYF.

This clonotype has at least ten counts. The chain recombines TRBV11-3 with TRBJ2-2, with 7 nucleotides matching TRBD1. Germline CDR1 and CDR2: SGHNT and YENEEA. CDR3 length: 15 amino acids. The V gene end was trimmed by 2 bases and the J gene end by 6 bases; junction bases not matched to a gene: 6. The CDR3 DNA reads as TGTGCCAGCAGCTTAACCAGGGGGATAGCCGGGGAGCTGTTTTTT. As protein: CASSLTRGIAGELFF.